This TCR beta chain was documented in a study of OX40 agonist ivuxolimab in advanced cancers. Study information: Under the entry rules, prior anti-PD-1, anti-PD-L1 or anti-CTLA-4 therapy was allowed, and approximately 40% had some. General observations from the study: Relative to CD4+ cells, CD8+ T cells on average had more expanded clones.

V lost 3 bases, J lost 4 bases, and 9 bases stayed unmatched. Germline V lookup: CDR1 LGHNA, CDR2 YSLEER. The CDR3 extends over 15 amino acids. Notes on this clone: Its antigen remains unidentified.

Data came from immunoSEQ multiplex PCR; TCRdb stores just in-frame clones and leaves some out. The data contain approximately 92,000 clones, approximately 95% of them singletons. The receptor was derived from an adult with an advanced solid tumor such as melanoma, head and neck, liver or kidney cancer. This specimen was CD4+ or CD8+ T cells sorted from blood, taken in a trial of the OX40 agonist ivuxolimab. V gene TRBV4-3 combines with J gene TRBJ2-7; TRBD1 agrees at 7 bases. The CDR3 region is CASSQTTGLIYEQYF. Here the CDR3 DNA reads TGCGCCAGCAGCCAGACGACAGGGCTTATTTACGAGCAGTACTTC.